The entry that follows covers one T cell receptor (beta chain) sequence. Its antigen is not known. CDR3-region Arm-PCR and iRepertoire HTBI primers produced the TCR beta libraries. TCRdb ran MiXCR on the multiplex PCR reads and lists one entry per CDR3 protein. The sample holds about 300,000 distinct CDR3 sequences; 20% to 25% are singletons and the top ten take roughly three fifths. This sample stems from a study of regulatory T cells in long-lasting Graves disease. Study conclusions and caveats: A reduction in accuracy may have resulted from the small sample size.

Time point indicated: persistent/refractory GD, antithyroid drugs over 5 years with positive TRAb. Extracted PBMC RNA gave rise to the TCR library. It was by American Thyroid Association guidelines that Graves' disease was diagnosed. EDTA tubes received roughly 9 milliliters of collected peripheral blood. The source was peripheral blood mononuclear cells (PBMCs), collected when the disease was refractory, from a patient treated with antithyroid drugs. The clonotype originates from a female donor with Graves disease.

The CDR3 sequence: CAVSEGSEDQPQHF. CDR3 bases: TGTGCCGTATCCGAGGGCAGTGAGGATCAGCCCCAGCATTTT. The J gene is TRBJ1-5, the V gene TRBV30; D call uncertain. This CDR3 is built from 14 residues. Germline V CDR1 and CDR2: GTSNPN, SVGIG (reference sequence). Trimming removed 8 bases at V and 5 bases at J, with 19 bases between.